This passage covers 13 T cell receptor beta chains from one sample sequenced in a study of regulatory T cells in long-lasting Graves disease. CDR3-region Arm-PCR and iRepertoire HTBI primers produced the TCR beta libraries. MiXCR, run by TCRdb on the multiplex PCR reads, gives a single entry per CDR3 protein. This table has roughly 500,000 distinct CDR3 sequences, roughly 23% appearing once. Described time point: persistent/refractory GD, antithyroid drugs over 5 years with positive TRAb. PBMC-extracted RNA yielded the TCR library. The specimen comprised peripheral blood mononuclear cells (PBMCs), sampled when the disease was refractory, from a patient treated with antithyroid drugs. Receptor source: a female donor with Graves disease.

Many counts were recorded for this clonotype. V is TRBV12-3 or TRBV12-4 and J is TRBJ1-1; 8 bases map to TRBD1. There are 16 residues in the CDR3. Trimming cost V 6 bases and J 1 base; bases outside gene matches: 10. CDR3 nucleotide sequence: TGTGCCAGCAGGACCACTACCGGGACAGGGAACACTGAAGCTTTCTTT. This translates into CASRTTTGTGNTEAFF.

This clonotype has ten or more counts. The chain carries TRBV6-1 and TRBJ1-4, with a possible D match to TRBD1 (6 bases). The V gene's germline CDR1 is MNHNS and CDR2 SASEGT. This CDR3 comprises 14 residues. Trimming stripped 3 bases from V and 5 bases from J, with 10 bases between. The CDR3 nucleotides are TGTGCCAGCAGTGATGGGGGCGCGAATGAAAAACTGTTTTTT. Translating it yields CASSDGGANEKLFF.

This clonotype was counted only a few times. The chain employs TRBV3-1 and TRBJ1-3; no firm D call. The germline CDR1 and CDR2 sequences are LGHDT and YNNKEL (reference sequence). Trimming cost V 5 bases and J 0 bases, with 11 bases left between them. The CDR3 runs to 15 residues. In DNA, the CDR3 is TGTGCCAGCAGCTCGGACGGAAGCTCTGGAAACACCATATATTTT. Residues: CASSSDGSSGNTIYF.

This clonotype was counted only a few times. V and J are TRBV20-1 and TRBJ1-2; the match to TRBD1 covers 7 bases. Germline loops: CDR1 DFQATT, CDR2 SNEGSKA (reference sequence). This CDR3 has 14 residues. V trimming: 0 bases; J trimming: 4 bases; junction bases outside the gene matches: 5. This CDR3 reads CSARDVTGVYGYTF. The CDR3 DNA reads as TGCAGTGCTAGAGATGTTACAGGGGTCTATGGCTACACCTTC.

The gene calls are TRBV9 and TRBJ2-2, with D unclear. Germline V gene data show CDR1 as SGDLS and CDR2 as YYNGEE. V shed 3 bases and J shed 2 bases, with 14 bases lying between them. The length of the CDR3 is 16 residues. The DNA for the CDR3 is TGTGCCAGCAGCGCACGACCTCACAGAAACACCGGGGAGCTGTTTTTT. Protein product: CASSARPHRNTGELFF.

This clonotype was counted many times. CDR3 region: CASSTGGETQYF. The CDR3 DNA sequence: TGTGCCAGCAGCACCGGGGGAGAGACCCAGTACTTC. The chain couples TRBV28 to TRBJ2-5, with D perhaps matching TRBD2 (6 bases). The germline gives CDR1 MDHEN, CDR2 SYDVKM. CDR3 size: 12 residues. The V end lost 6 bases, the J end lost 4 bases, and 9 bases lay between the germline ends.

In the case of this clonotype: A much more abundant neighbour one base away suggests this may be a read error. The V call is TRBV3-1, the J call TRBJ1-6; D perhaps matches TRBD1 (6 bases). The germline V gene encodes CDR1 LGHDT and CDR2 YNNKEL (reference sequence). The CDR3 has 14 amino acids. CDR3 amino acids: CASSSGVVASPPHF. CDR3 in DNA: TGTGCCAGCAGCTCAGGGGTCGTGGCTTCACCCCCCCACTTT.

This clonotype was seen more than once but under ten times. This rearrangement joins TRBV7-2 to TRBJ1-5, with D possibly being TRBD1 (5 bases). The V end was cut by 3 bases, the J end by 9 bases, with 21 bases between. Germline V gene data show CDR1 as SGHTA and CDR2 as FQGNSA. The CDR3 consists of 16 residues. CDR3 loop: CASSLGWGPSQGPQHF. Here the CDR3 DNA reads TGTGCCAGCAGCTTGGGGTGGGGTCCCTCCCAGGGGCCCCAGCATTTT.

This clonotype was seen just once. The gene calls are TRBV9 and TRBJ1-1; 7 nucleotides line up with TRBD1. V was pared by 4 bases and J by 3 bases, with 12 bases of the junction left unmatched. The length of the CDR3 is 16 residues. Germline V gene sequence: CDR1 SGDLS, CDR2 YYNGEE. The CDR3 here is CASSSLDQGQYTEAFF. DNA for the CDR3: TGTGCCAGCAGCAGCCTGGATCAGGGACAGTACACTGAAGCTTTCTTT.

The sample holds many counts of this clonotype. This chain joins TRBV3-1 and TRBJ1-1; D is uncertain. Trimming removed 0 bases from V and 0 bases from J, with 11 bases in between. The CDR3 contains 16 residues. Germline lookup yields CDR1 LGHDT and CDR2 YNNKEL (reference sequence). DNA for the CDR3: TGTGCCAGCAGCCAAGATCCGGGCAGCCTGAACACTGAAGCTTTCTTT. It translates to CASSQDPGSLNTEAFF.

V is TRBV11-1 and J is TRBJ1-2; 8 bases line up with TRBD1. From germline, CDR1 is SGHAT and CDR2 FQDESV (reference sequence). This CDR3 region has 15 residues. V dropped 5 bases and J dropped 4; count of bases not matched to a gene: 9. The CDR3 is CASSTTAGTGYGYTF. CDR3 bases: TGTGCCAGCAGCACAACCGCCGGGACAGGCTATGGCTACACCTTC. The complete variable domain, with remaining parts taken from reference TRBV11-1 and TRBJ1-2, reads EAEVAQSPRYKITEKSQAVAFWCDPISGHATLYWYRQILGQGPELLVQFQDESVVDDSQLPKDRFSAERLKGVDSTLKIQPAELGDSAMYLCASSTTAGTGYGYTFGSGTRLTVV.

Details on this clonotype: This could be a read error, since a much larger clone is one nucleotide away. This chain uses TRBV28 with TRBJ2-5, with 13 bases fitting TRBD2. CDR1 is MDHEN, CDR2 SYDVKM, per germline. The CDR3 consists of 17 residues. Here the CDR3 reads CVSSLRLAGGWTETQYF. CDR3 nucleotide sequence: TGTGTCAGCAGTTTAAGACTAGCGGGGGGCTGGACGGAGACCCAGTACTTC.

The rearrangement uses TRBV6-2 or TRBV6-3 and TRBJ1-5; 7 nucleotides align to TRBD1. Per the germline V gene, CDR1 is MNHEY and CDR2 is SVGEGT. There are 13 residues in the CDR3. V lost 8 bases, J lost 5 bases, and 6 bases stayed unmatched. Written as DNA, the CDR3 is TGTGCCAGCTCCGACAGGGTAGATCAGCCCCAGCATTTT. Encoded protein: CASSDRVDQPQHF.